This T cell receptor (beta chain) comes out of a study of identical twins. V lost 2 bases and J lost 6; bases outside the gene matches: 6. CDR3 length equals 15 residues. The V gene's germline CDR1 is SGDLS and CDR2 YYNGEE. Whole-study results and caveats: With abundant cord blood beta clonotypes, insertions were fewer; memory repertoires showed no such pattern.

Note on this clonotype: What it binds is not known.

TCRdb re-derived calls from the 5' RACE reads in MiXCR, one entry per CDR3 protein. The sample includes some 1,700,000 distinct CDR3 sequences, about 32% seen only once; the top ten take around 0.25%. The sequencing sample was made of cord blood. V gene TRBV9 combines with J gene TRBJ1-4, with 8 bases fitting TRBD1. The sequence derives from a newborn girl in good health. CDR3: CASSVTDREDEKLFF. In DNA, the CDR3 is TGTGCCAGCAGCGTCACGGACAGGGAAGATGAAAAACTGTTTTTT. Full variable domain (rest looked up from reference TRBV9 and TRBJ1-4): DSGVTQTPKHLITATGQRVTLRCSPRSGDLSVYWYQQSLDQGLQFLIQYYNGEERAKGNILERFSAQQFPDLHSELNLSSLELGDSALYFCASSVTDREDEKLFFGSGTQLSVL.